The clone carrying this T cell receptor (beta chain) was seen a handful of times. Its antigen remains unidentified. Treatment: roughly 10-day PBMC culture with coronavirus spike peptide pools or control peptides (ViraFEST assay). Days 3 and 7 saw half the medium replaced with fresh IL-2 medium. V lost 3 bases and J lost 4; bases outside the gene matches: 4. From germline, CDR1 is SQVTM and CDR2 ANQGSEA. The CDR3 sequence is 13 residues long. The data originate from a study of vaccination and CD4 T cells after COVID-19. Across the study: Treatment of control cultures consisted of a CEFX pool, an HIV-1 Nef pool, or no peptide. Overall study results and limits: Median SARS-CoV-2-reactive clonotype numbers went up from approximately 23 to 38, but not significantly.

An Oncomine TCR Beta short-read assay was used to sequence the DNA from cultured CD4+ T cells. Genomic DNA was isolated from cultured CD4+ T cells. TCRdb fed the PCR reads into MiXCR, producing one record per CDR3 protein. The top ten hold about 9.4% of the sample, which has roughly 14,000 distinct CDR3 sequences, 40% to 65% seen once. The sequence derives from a human donor who had recovered from COVID-19. The rearrangement uses TRBV29-1 and TRBJ2-5; 8 bases line up with TRBD2. The sample in question was CD4+ T cells from blood, cultured in vitro, obtained before SARS-CoV-2 vaccination. The CDR3 nucleotides read TGCAGCGTTGAGGGGGGACTAGGAGAGACCCAGTACTTC. The encoded protein is CSVEGGLGETQYF.